This T cell receptor beta chain was observed in a study of tumor-infiltrating lymphocytes in primary liver carcinoma. Across the whole study: Male and female patients aged 30 to 69 years made up the cohort.

Study-level findings and limits: A significantly higher top-250-clone fraction was found in tumors than in blood (p = 0.039). Reduced overlap was seen in tumor-adjacent and tumor-blood pairs versus tumor region pairs.

The authors made TCR beta cDNA from 400 to 600 ng total RNA with a constant-region primer. What produced the TCR beta libraries was three nested multiplex PCR rounds using slightly modified ARM-PCR. The first two PCR rounds, roughly 10 cycles each, used TRBV1-TRBV30 forward primers and a C-beta reverse primer. TCRdb independently ran MiXCR on the multiplex PCR reads; one entry per CDR3 protein. The table records 90,000 to 150,000 distinct CDR3 sequences, around 65% of them present only once. The CDR3 contains 15 residues. Per the germline V gene, CDR1 is SGHAT and CDR2 is FQNNGV. V was clipped by 5 bases and J by 5 bases, with 15 bases between them. This clonotype is large in the sample. Its antigen is unknown. Without any cell sorting, about 18-31 mg of bulk tissue yielded co-extracted RNA and DNA.

The V call is TRBV11-2, the J call TRBJ2-2; D unclear. The sample consisted of tumor-adjacent normal liver tissue. This receptor was taken from a woman aged 55-70 years with primary liver carcinoma and hepatitis B virus infection. CDR3 sequence (DNA): TGTGCCAGCAGCCCTCCGCAAGGACCGACCGGGGAGCTGTTTTTT. Encoded protein: CASSPPQGPTGELFF.